This T cell receptor beta chain was retrieved from a study of T cell clonotyping in hematopoietic cell transplantation. Study findings and constraints: At the given depth, recipient repertoires were over 97% de novo clonotypes. No sorting was done, leaving CD4 and CD8 contributions mixed. After transplant, recipient diversity fell while pathologically expanded clonotypes grew through day 180. Higher Inverse Simpson Index values in graft donor and pretransplant recipient predicted broader posttransplant TCR diversity.

The method was immunoSEQ multiplex PCR; TCRdb's version includes in-frame clones alone and lacks a portion of them. The sample includes roughly 15,000 clones, approximately 85% seen only once; the top ten take approximately 4%. The CDR3 loop spans 12 amino acids. From germline, CDR1 is LNHDA and CDR2 SQIVND (reference sequence). Between the trimmed V and J ends, which lost 6 bases and 8 bases, there was a span of 10 bases. As for this clone: Its cognate antigen is unknown.

The TCR originated in a woman aged 40 to 50 in good health. Some clones in this sample may be carry-over from other donors' samples. The rearrangement links TRBV19 to TRBJ1-4; D is unclear. Sequencing was done on a sample of peripheral blood mononuclear cells. The CDR3 region is CASRRSWEKLFF. The CDR3 region has the DNA TGTGCCAGTAGACGATCCTGGGAAAAACTGTTTTTT.